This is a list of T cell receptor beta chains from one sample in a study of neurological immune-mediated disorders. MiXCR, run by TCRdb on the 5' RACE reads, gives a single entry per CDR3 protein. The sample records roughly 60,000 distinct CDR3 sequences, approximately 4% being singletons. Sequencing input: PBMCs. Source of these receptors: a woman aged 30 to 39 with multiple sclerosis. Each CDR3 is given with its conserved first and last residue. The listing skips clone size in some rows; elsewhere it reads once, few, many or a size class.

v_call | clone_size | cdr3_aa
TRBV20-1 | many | CSATTSGSYNEQFF
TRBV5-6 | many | CASSLEGAGRNYGQFF
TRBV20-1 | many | CSARSTSRPNEQFF
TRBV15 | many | CATNRDRGGTEAFF
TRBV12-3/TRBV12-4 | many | CASSFWAGKAGYTF
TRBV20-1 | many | CSARDWGKQDFGNTIYF
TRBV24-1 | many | CATSDDDTGELFF
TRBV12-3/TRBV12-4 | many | CASSSSYGTSGGTGELFF
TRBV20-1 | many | CSARLPANTEAFF
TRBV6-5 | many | CASSYSILAGETQYF
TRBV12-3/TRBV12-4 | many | CASTSVGLETQYF
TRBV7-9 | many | CASSFGQFSGANVLTF
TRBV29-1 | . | CSVLGGQSSYEQYF
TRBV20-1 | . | CSARDPPSGSWEQYF
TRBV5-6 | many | CASSSGLFPPEQYF
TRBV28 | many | CASSLSLAGAEQFF
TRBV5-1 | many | CASSAERTGYGYTF
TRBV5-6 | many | CASSFRDRPTYEQYF
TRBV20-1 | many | CSAGGAIQPQNF
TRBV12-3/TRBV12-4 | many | CASSLGTAEQYF
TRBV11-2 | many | CASSSHSRGGYNEQFF
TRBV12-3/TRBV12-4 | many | CASSDAHRGSNTEAFF
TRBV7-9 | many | CASSPPGQETQYF
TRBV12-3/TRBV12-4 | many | CASSSQGDQPQHF
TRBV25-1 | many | CASGFNTDTQYF
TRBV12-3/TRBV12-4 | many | CATHVGPGSTGAQYF
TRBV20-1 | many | CSARSGTNEQFF
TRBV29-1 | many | CSVEDYRVNGYTF
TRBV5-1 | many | CASSFDIGSNEKLFF
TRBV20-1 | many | CSASYGGITEAFF
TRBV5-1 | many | CASSLLQRDEQYF
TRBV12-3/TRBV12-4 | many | CASKPGQGPYEQYF
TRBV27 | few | CASSQGQGSGEQYF
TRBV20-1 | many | CSANARAREQFF
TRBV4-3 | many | CASSQDTGGHGGYTF
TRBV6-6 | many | CASSYSMGRVNTEAFF
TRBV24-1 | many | CATSDSRLPGGYTF
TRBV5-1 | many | CASSLDSLGQGAFF
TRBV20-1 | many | CSASETPSRGDTGELFF